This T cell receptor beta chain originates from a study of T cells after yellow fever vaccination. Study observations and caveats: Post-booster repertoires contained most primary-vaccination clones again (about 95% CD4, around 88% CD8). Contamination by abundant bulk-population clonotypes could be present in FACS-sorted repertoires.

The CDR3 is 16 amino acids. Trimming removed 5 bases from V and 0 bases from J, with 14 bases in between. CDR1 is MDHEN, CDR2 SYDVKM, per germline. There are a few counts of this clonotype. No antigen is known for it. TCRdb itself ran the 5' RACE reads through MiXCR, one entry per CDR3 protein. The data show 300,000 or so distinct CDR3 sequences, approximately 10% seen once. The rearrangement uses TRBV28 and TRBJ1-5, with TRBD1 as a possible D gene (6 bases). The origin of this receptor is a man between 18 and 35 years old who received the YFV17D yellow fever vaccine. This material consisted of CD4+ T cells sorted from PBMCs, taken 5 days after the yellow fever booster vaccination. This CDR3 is CASSPTGFISNQPQHF. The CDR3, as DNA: TGTGCCAGCAGTCCCACAGGGTTCATTAGCAATCAGCCCCAGCATTTT.